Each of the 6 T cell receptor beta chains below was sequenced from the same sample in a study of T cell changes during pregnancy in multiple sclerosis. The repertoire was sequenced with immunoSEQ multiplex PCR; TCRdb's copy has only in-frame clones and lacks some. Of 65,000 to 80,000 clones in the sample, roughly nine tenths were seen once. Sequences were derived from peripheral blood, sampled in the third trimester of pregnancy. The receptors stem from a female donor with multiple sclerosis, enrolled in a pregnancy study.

The DNA for the CDR3 is TGTGCCAGCATCGGCAGAGGGCCTAAAGAGACCCAGTACTTC. This sequence encodes CASIGRGPKETQYF. The chain carries TRBV11-2 and TRBJ2-5, with D tentatively TRBD2 (5 bases). Germline lookup yields CDR1 SGHAT and CDR2 FQNNGV. Trimming took 7 bases from V and 3 from J, leaving 15 bases between them. The CDR3 sequence is 14 residues long.

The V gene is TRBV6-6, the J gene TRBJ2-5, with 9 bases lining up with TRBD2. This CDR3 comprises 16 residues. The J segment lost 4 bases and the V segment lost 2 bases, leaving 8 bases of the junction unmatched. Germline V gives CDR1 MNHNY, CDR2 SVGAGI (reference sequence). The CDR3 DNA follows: TGTGCCAGCAGTTACCCTCCTATAGCGGGAGTAGAGACCCAGTACTTC. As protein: CASSYPPIAGVETQYF.

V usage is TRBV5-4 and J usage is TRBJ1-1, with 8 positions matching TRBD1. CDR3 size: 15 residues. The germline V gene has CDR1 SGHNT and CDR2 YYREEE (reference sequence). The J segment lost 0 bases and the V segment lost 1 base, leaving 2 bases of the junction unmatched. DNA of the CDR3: TGTGCCAGCAGCTTGACAGGGGGGTTGAACACTGAAGCTTTCTTT. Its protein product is CASSLTGGLNTEAFF.

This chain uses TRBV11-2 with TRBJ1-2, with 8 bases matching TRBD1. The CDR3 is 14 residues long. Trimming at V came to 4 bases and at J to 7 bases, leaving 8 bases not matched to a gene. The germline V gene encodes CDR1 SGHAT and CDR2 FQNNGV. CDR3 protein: CASSYLQGVGGYTF. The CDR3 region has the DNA TGTGCCAGCAGCTATCTACAGGGGGTTGGTGGCTACACCTTC.

CDR3 in DNA: TGTGCCAGCAGTACCGGGACAGTGAACACTGAAGCTTTCTTT. This gives the protein CASSTGTVNTEAFF. The chain links TRBV27 to TRBJ1-1, with 7 bases matching TRBD1. The V gene end was trimmed by 5 bases and the J gene end by 0 bases; junction bases not matched to a gene: 3. Germline assignment: CDR1 MNHEY and CDR2 SMNVEV (reference sequence). The CDR3 loop spans 14 amino acids.

The CDR3 bases are TGTGCCAGCAGCGGCGTGGGCGCAACTAATGAAAAACTGTTTTTT. Protein sequence: CASSGVGATNEKLFF. The J gene is TRBJ1-4, the V gene TRBV7-9; no definite D call. The CDR3 sequence is 15 residues long. Trimming stripped 5 bases from V and 0 bases from J, with 10 bases between. Germline V gives CDR1 SEHNR, CDR2 FQNEAQ (reference sequence). Based on the CDR3 plus reference TRBV7-9 and TRBJ1-4, the full variable domain is DTGVSQNPRHKITKRGQNVTFRCDPISEHNRLYWYRQTLGQGPEFLTYFQNEAQLEKSRLLSDRFSAERPKGSFSTLEIQRTEQGDSAMYLCASSGVGATNEKLFFGSGTQLSVL.